Following are 29 T cell receptor beta chains from one sample sequenced in a study of blood T cell repertoires in COVID-19. Using immunoSEQ multiplex PCR, the repertoire was profiled, and TCRdb retains in-frame clones only, with some absent. Of about 47,000 clones in the sample, about 88% were seen once. Sequencing was done on a sample of peripheral blood. These receptors originate from a man aged 50-59 years with acute or convalescent COVID-19.

The V call is TRBV10-3, the J call TRBJ1-6, with TRBD1 matching 8 bases. After removal of 10 bases from V and 8 bases from J, the junction contained 10 bases not matched to a gene. CDR1 and CDR2 from the germline V gene are ENHRY and SYGVKD. The CDR3 is 14 residues long. The CDR3 sequence is CATTSGQVYSPLHF. CDR3 nucleotide sequence: TGTGCCACCACATCGGGACAGGTGTATTCACCCCTCCACTTT.

The CDR3 DNA follows: TGTGCCAGCAGTTTATATCGGAATTCACCCCTCCACTTT. Its protein is CASSLYRNSPLHF. The V gene is TRBV28, the J gene TRBJ1-6; no definite D call. V was trimmed by 1 base and J by 7 bases, leaving 5 bases between them. CDR1 and CDR2 (germline): MDHEN, SYDVKM. The CDR3 totals 13 residues.

This chain connects TRBV7-9 to TRBJ1-2; TRBD1 might be the D (5 bases). Deletions cut 2 bases from V and 6 bases from J, with 10 bases between. Per germline, CDR1 SEHNR and CDR2 FQNEAQ (reference sequence). This CDR3 is 13 amino acids long. The CDR3, as DNA: TGTGCCAGCAGCTTACAGGGCTCTGATGGCTACACCTTC. Translation gives CASSLQGSDGYTF.

V and J are TRBV9 and TRBJ2-7; TRBD1 might be the D (6 bases). With 4 bases removed from V and 2 bases from J, the gap between germline ends came to 16 bases. There are 15 residues in the CDR3. Germline CDR1 SGDLS, CDR2 YYNGEE. CDR3 in amino acids: CASSSKPGHTYEQYF. CDR3 nucleotides: TGTGCCAGCAGCTCCAAACCGGGACACACCTACGAGCAGTACTTC.

V is TRBV7-9 and J is TRBJ1-5; D remains unclear. CDR1 is SEHNR, CDR2 FQNEAQ, per germline (reference sequence). Trimming removed 5 bases from V and 0 bases from J, with 8 bases in between. There are 14 residues in the CDR3. The CDR3 protein is CASSGGNSNQPQHF. The CDR3, as DNA: TGTGCCAGCAGCGGAGGGAATAGCAATCAGCCCCAGCATTTT.

This chain connects TRBV27 to TRBJ1-2; 9 positions agree with TRBD1. This CDR3 is built from 16 residues. Germline CDR1 reads MNHEY; CDR2 reads SMNVEV (reference sequence). V shed 2 bases, J shed 7 bases, and the junction held 11 bases outside the gene matches. The CDR3 protein is CASSLTRGTGMGGYTF. Here the CDR3 DNA reads TGTGCCAGCAGTTTAACTAGGGGGACAGGGATGGGTGGCTACACCTTC.

The gene calls are TRBV28 and TRBJ1-2, with no clear D. Germline-derived CDR1 and CDR2 are MDHEN and SYDVKM. This CDR3 comprises 16 residues. V shed 5 bases and J shed 2 bases, with 18 bases lying between them. The CDR3 DNA is TGTGCCAGCAGTGGGCTATATCCTCCCTCAAACTATGGCTACACCTTC. It is translated as CASSGLYPPSNYGYTF.

This chain joins TRBV29-1 and TRBJ2-7, with D perhaps TRBD2 (7 bases). With 7 bases removed from V and 5 bases from J, the gap between germline ends came to 15 bases. The CDR3 length is 12 residues. Looked up from germline, CDR1 is SQVTM and CDR2 is ANQGSEA. CDR3 sequence (DNA): TGCAGCGGGGAGGGGGAGGGCGACGAGCAGTACTTC. This gives the protein CSGEGEGDEQYF.

The chain carries TRBV6-6 and TRBJ2-4, with D perhaps matching TRBD2 (7 bases). CDR1 is MNHNY and CDR2 is SVGAGI in the germline V gene (reference sequence). CDR3 length: 16 amino acids. The V end lost 6 bases, the J end lost 6 bases, and 21 bases lay between the germline ends. DNA for the CDR3: TGTGCCAGCAGCCGCGATGGGAGGGGGATAGGAAACATTCAGTACTTC. Translation: CASSRDGRGIGNIQYF.

The rearrangement links TRBV7-6 to TRBJ1-1; D might be TRBD1 (6 bases). This CDR3 is built from 16 residues. Germline V lookup: CDR1 SGHVS, CDR2 FNYEAQ. Trimming cost V 2 bases and J 0 bases, with 13 bases left between them. Here the CDR3 DNA reads TGTGCCAGCAGCTTATTATCGGGGGGGCTGAACACTGAAGCTTTCTTT. Its translation: CASSLLSGGLNTEAFF.

V and J are TRBV5-1 and TRBJ1-6, with TRBD1 identical over 10 bases. V lost 1 base to trimming and J lost 11 bases; unmatched junction nucleotides: 9. In germline, CDR1 is SGHRS, CDR2 YFSETQ. The CDR3 is 16 amino acids. CDR3 residues: CASSLSPGQGLPPLHF. In DNA, the CDR3 is TGCGCCAGCAGCTTGTCCCCGGGACAGGGGTTGCCACCCCTCCACTTT. Looking up the rest from reference TRBV5-1 and TRBJ1-6 gives the full variable domain: KAGVTQTPRYLIKTRGQQVTLSCSPISGHRSVSWYQQTPGQGLQFLFEYFSETQRNKGNFPGRFSGRQFSNSRSEMNVSTLELGDSALYLCASSLSPGQGLPPLHFGNGTRLTVT.

In its sample, this clone was seen once. The chain has TRBV18 and TRBJ1-5, with 10 bases lining up with TRBD1. With 4 bases clipped from V and 1 base from J, the junction kept 1 base outside the gene matches. CDR1 KGHSH and CDR2 LQKENI come from the germline V gene. The CDR3 extends over 15 amino acids. CDR3 loop: CASSQGQGSNQPQHF. The CDR3 DNA reads TGTGCCAGCTCACAGGGACAGGGGAGCAATCAGCCCCAGCATTTT.

The chain links TRBV6-5 to TRBJ1-2; no clear D. V shed 0 bases and J shed 0 bases, with 8 bases lying between them. Germline loops: CDR1 MNHEY, CDR2 SVGAGI. The CDR3 has 15 residues. As DNA, the CDR3 is TGTGCCAGCAGTTACTCCGAGGGTGCTAACTATGGCTACACCTTC. Its translation: CASSYSEGANYGYTF.

This clone was observed a few times. The chain is built from TRBV27 and TRBJ2-7; D might be TRBD1 (6 bases). The CDR3 has 14 residues. CDR1 is MNHEY, CDR2 SMNVEV, per germline (reference sequence). Trimming took off 6 bases at V and 6 bases at J, with 18 bases between the two ends. CDR3 sequence reads: CASSLGPLGAEQYF. In DNA, the CDR3 is TGTGCCAGCAGCTTGGGCCCCCTGGGGGCCGAGCAGTACTTC.

The rearrangement uses TRBV6-1 and TRBJ1-2, with 8 bases matching TRBD1. The J segment lost 3 bases and the V segment lost 3 bases, leaving 3 bases of the junction unmatched. Germline V gene sequence: CDR1 MNHNS, CDR2 SASEGT. The CDR3 is made up of 14 amino acids. The CDR3 bases are TGTGCCAGCAGTGAGGACAGGGAGGACTATGGCTACACCTTC. Residues: CASSEDREDYGYTF.

This sequence joins TRBV7-9 and TRBJ2-3, with TRBD2 matching over 8 bases. Germline V gene lookup returns CDR1 SEHNR and CDR2 FQNEAQ (reference sequence). The J segment lost 0 bases and the V segment lost 5 bases, leaving 4 bases of the junction unmatched. The CDR3 spans 15 residues. This CDR3 reads CASSLPSGSTDTQYF. The CDR3 DNA reads TGTGCCAGCAGCCTACCTAGCGGGAGCACAGATACGCAGTATTTT.

The CDR3 DNA reads TGTGCCTGGAGTGCGTTTCGCGGACAGGGTAGCAATCAGCCCCAGCATTTT. It translates to CAWSAFRGQGSNQPQHF. The chain employs TRBV30 and TRBJ1-5; 8 nucleotides match TRBD1. This CDR3 region has 17 residues. Germline V gives CDR1 GTSNPN, CDR2 SVGIG (reference sequence). Losses at the gene ends were 1 base for V and 0 bases for J; bases not matched to a gene: 8. The full variable domain, with the rest looked up from reference TRBV30 and TRBJ1-5, is SQTIHQWPATLVQPVGSPLSLECTVEGTSNPNLYWYRQAAGRGLQLLFYSVGIGQISSEVPQNLSASRPQDRQFILSSKKLLLSDSGFYLCAWSAFRGQGSNQPQHFGDGTRLSIL.

J is TRBJ2-7 and V is TRBV5-1, with 10 bases matching TRBD1. CDR1 and CDR2 (germline): SGHRS, YFSETQ. J gave up 9 bases and V 3 bases, and 15 bases lay outside the gene matches. The CDR3 totals 16 residues. Here the CDR3 DNA reads TGCGCCAGCAGCTCCCTTCCCGGGACAGGGGCGTCAGGGCAGTACTTC. The encoded protein is CASSSLPGTGASGQYF.

The J gene is TRBJ2-7, the V gene TRBV5-4; D remains ambiguous. CDR3 length: 11 amino acids. V lost 4 bases and J lost 2, with 4 bases in between. Germline loops: CDR1 SGHNT, CDR2 YYREEE (reference sequence). CDR3 sequence reads: CASSSAYEQYF. The CDR3 region has the DNA TGTGCCAGCAGCAGCGCCTACGAGCAGTACTTC.

V usage is TRBV5-6 and J usage is TRBJ2-7; D gene uncertain. V shed 0 bases and J shed 3 bases, with 10 bases lying between them. This CDR3 has 14 residues. In germline, CDR1 is SGHDT, CDR2 YYEEEE. Written as DNA, the CDR3 is TGTGCCAGCAGCTTGGCCGCTAGTTTCTACGAGCAGTACTTC. Translation gives CASSLAASFYEQYF.

The chain is built from TRBV3-1 (or the pseudogene TRBV3-2) and TRBJ2-1, with D hard to call. Germline CDR1 reads LGHDT; CDR2 reads YNNKEL (reference sequence). The CDR3 runs to 14 residues. V gave up 0 bases and J gave up 9 bases, with 12 bases separating them. DNA of the CDR3: TGTGCCAGCAGCCAAGATTTCCTAGTGGGTGAGCAGTTCTTC. Its translation is CASSQDFLVGEQFF.

This clone was counted between two and nine times. This chain joins TRBV11-3 and TRBJ2-7; D may be TRBD1 (6 bases). The CDR3 spans 13 residues. V was pared by 0 bases and J by 6 bases, with 9 bases between. Germline assignment: CDR1 SGHNT and CDR2 YENEEA. CDR3 sequence: CASSLDRGREQYF. In nucleotides, the CDR3 is TGTGCCAGCAGCTTAGACAGGGGTCGCGAGCAGTACTTC.

The chain couples TRBV6-5 to TRBJ2-7, with D hard to call. Trimming took 0 bases from V and 5 from J, leaving 14 bases between them. From germline, CDR1 is MNHEY and CDR2 SVGAGI. This CDR3 is 15 amino acids long. CDR3 sequence: CASSYSRSGTNEQYF. The CDR3 nucleotides are TGTGCCAGCAGTTACTCGAGGAGTGGTACGAACGAGCAGTACTTC.

This clone was observed a few times. The chain links TRBV6-5 to TRBJ1-4, with 8 bases lining up with TRBD1. The CDR3 consists of 15 residues. Losses at the gene ends were 6 bases for V and 3 bases for J; bases not matched to a gene: 6. Germline lookup yields CDR1 MNHEY and CDR2 SVGAGI. The CDR3 reads CASRDRALANEKLFF. As DNA, the CDR3 is TGTGCCAGCAGGGACAGGGCTTTAGCTAATGAAAAACTGTTTTTT.

The chain is built from TRBV6-2 or TRBV6-3 and TRBJ1-1; D gene ambiguous. V was clipped by 4 bases and J by 3 bases, with 6 bases between them. Germline assignment: CDR1 MNHEY and CDR2 SVGEGT. This CDR3 is 12 amino acids long. The chain's CDR3 is CASSSTDTEAFF. The CDR3 region has the DNA TGTGCCAGCAGTTCCACTGACACTGAAGCTTTCTTT.

V usage is TRBV6-5 and J usage is TRBJ2-3; 10 bases line up with TRBD2. This CDR3 has 14 amino acids. Looked up from germline, CDR1 is MNHEY and CDR2 is SVGAGI. Trimming removed 6 bases from V and 2 bases from J; junction bases left unmatched: 2. The chain's CDR3 is CASRLAGYTDTQYF. The CDR3 DNA follows: TGTGCCAGCAGACTAGCGGGGTACACAGATACGCAGTATTTT.

This clone was detected once. The CDR3 bases are TGTGCCGGGGGGACGGAGGATCGTAAGCAGTTCTTC. This gives the protein CAGGTEDRKQFF. The chain employs TRBV2 and TRBJ2-1; D possibly corresponds to TRBD2 (6 bases). This CDR3 spans 12 amino acids. Germline V gene data show CDR1 as SNHLY and CDR2 as FYNNEI. Deletions cut 11 bases from V and 11 bases from J, with 19 bases between.

This clone showed up just a few times. This rearrangement joins TRBV21-1 to TRBJ2-7; the DNA was not compared with TRBD2, the D call given in the table. TRBV21-1 is a documented pseudogene. This CDR3 contains 14 residues. The CDR3 DNA follows: TGTGCCAGCAGCAAAGCCGAGTCAAAGTACGAGCAGTACTTC. The encoded protein is CASSKAESKYEQYF.

The rearrangement joins TRBV9 to TRBJ2-1, with TRBD2 matching 10 bases. CDR3 length equals 15 residues. Germline V gene sequence: CDR1 SGDLS, CDR2 YYNGEE. V shed 0 bases, J shed 10 bases, and the junction held 7 bases outside the gene matches. The CDR3 DNA sequence: TGTGCCAGCAGCGTAGATACTAGCGGGGCGGGAGAGCAGTTCTTC. Protein product: CASSVDTSGAGEQFF.